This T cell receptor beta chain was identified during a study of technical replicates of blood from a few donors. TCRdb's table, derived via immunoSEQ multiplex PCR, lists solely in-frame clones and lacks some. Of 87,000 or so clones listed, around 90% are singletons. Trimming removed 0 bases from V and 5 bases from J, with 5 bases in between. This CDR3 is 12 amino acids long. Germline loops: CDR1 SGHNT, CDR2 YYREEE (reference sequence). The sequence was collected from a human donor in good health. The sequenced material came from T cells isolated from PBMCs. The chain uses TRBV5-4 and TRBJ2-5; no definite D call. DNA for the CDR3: TGTGCCAGCAGCTTGGGGCGGGAGACCCAGTACTTC. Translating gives CASSLGRETQYF.